One T cell receptor (beta chain) is described in this entry. The entry originates in a study of CD8 T cells in Susac syndrome. The wider study: The Susac syndrome patients that were sequenced included roughly six with active disease and under ten in remission.

RNA amounts of about 0.5 to 1 ug underwent reverse transcription with random hexamers. Amplification of the TCR beta CDR3 was carried out by immunoSEQ multiplex PCR, which spanned a total of 54 Vbeta and 13 Jbeta segments. TCRdb reanalysed the immunoSEQ multiplex PCR reads using MiXCR and keeps one entry per CDR3 protein. The data contain some 180,000 distinct CDR3 sequences, roughly 94% of them singletons. Specimen: CD4+ T cells from PBMCs. This sequence was found in a human donor with Susac syndrome.

The CDR3 DNA sequence: TGTGCCAGCAGCCCATACAGGGGACGTGGCTACACCTTC. Amino acids: CASSPYRGRGYTF. The chain recombines TRBV7-2 with TRBJ1-2; 7 bases match TRBD1. The CDR3 totals 13 residues. The J segment lost 7 bases and the V segment lost 5 bases, leaving 7 bases of the junction unmatched. CDR1 is SGHTA and CDR2 is FQGNSA in the germline V gene. Full variable domain (outside the CDR3, taken from reference TRBV7-2 and TRBJ1-2): GAGVSQSPSNKVTEKGKDVELRCDPISGHTALYWYRQSLGQGLEFLIYFQGNSAPDKSGLPSDRFSAERTGGSVSTLTIQRTQQEDSAVYLCASSPYRGRGYTFGSGTRLTVV.